A selection of T cell receptor beta chains follows, all from one sample in a study of STAT3 mutations in large granular lymphocyte leukemia. Only in-frame clones appear in the TCRdb table, and some are missing; sequencing was by immunoSEQ multiplex PCR. The top ten hold more than 0.4% of the sample, which has roughly 38,000 clones, nearly 90% seen once. Sample: PBMCs. These receptors originate from a human donor with T large granular lymphocyte leukemia. Some clones in this sample may be carry-over from other donors' samples. The CDR3 runs from the conserved cysteine through the conserved F or W. The D gene is left open where the match is weak. Clone size is not always given. Where it is, it says once, few, many or a class for expanded clones.

clone_size: .
v_call: TRBV30
j_call: TRBJ1-2
d_call: .
cdr3_nt: TGTGCCTGGAGTTTTGCTAACTATGGCTACACCTTC
cdr3_aa: CAWSFANYGYTF

clone_size: few
v_call: TRBV5-1
j_call: TRBJ1-2
d_call: .
cdr3_nt: TGCGCCAGCAGCTGGAATGAAGGACAGTCTAACTATGGCTACACCTTC
cdr3_aa: CASSWNEGQSNYGYTF

clone_size: .
v_call: TRBV6-5
j_call: TRBJ2-1
d_call: TRBD1
cdr3_nt: TGTGCCAGCAGTGAACCGGGACAGGGGGCGGAGGAGTTCTTC
cdr3_aa: CASSEPGQGAEEFF

clone_size: .
v_call: TRBV19
j_call: TRBJ1-2
d_call: .
cdr3_nt: TGTGCCAGTAGTATCCCTGGGCGGGACTATGGCTACACCTTC
cdr3_aa: CASSIPGRDYGYTF

clone_size: .
v_call: TRBV27
j_call: TRBJ1-6
d_call: .
cdr3_nt: TGTGCCAGCAGTTTCAGCAACTCCTATAATTCACCCCTCCACTTT
cdr3_aa: CASSFSNSYNSPLHF

clone_size: .
v_call: TRBV28
j_call: TRBJ1-6
d_call: .
cdr3_nt: TGTGCCAGCAGTTTCCGCTTGGATTCACCCCTCCACTTT
cdr3_aa: CASSFRLDSPLHF

clone_size: .
v_call: TRBV5-4
j_call: TRBJ2-5
d_call: .
cdr3_nt: TGTGCCAGCAGCTTGGGTCCACATGGGGGGGAGACCCAGTACTTC
cdr3_aa: CASSLGPHGGETQYF

clone_size: .
v_call: TRBV7-2
j_call: TRBJ1-5
d_call: .
cdr3_nt: TGTGCCAGCAGCTTACAGGTACATGCCCAGCCCCAGCATTTT
cdr3_aa: CASSLQVHAQPQHF

clone_size: .
v_call: TRBV2
j_call: TRBJ2-5
d_call: .
cdr3_nt: TGTGCCAGCAACACTAAAGGAGAGACCCAGTACTTC
cdr3_aa: CASNTKGETQYF

clone_size: .
v_call: TRBV19
j_call: TRBJ2-3
d_call: .
cdr3_nt: TGTGCCAGTAGTCCGGGGCCGGCGTTCGGTACGCAGTATTTT
cdr3_aa: CASSPGPAFGTQYF

clone_size: .
v_call: TRBV6-5
j_call: TRBJ2-1
d_call: .
cdr3_nt: TGTGCCAGCTGGGGGTTAGCGGACTACAATGAGCAGTTCTTC
cdr3_aa: CASWGLADYNEQFF

clone_size: once
v_call: TRBV14
j_call: TRBJ2-5
d_call: .
cdr3_nt: TGTGCCAGCAGCCAAGCTCCACAAGAGACCCAGTACTTC
cdr3_aa: CASSQAPQETQYF

clone_size: .
v_call: TRBV7-2
j_call: TRBJ1-1
d_call: .
cdr3_nt: TGTGCCAGCAGCTTAGAGGGAGGTTTCACTGAAGCTTTCTTT
cdr3_aa: CASSLEGGFTEAFF

clone_size: once
v_call: TRBV14
j_call: TRBJ2-6
d_call: .
cdr3_nt: TGTGCCAGCAGCCAAGGGGGAACCAGCTCTGGGGCCAACGTCCTGACTTTC
cdr3_aa: CASSQGGTSSGANVLTF

clone_size: .
v_call: TRBV5-1
j_call: TRBJ2-5
d_call: TRBD2
cdr3_nt: TGCGCCAGCACCCGGACTAGCGGGGGTAGTACAGAGACCCAGTACTTC
cdr3_aa: CASTRTSGGSTETQYF

clone_size: .
v_call: TRBV6-6
j_call: TRBJ1-5
d_call: .
cdr3_nt: TGTGCCAGCAGTTCACCCCTCACGGATCAGCCCCAGCATTTT
cdr3_aa: CASSSPLTDQPQHF

clone_size: once
v_call: TRBV5-4
j_call: TRBJ2-5
d_call: .
cdr3_nt: TGTGCCAGCAGGGGACGAGCGAGTTCCGAGACCCAGTACTTC
cdr3_aa: CASRGRASSETQYF

clone_size: .
v_call: TRBV9
j_call: TRBJ2-5
d_call: .
cdr3_nt: TGTGCCAGCAGCGTAGCCCCGTTTGAGACCCAGTACTTC
cdr3_aa: CASSVAPFETQYF

clone_size: few
v_call: TRBV6-4
j_call: TRBJ1-2
d_call: TRBD1
cdr3_nt: TGTGCCAGCAGTGACTCGACAGGGAGTGGCTACACCTTC
cdr3_aa: CASSDSTGSGYTF

clone_size: .
v_call: TRBV10-3
j_call: TRBJ1-1
d_call: .
cdr3_nt: TGTGCCATCAGTGAGTTCGCAGTCATGAACACTGAAGCTTTCTTT
cdr3_aa: CAISEFAVMNTEAFF

clone_size: few
v_call: TRBV25-1
j_call: TRBJ1-1
d_call: .
cdr3_nt: TGTGCCAGCAGTGAACCGGGGGCGGCCACTGAAGCTTTCTTT
cdr3_aa: CASSEPGAATEAFF

clone_size: .
v_call: TRBV5-6
j_call: TRBJ2-5
d_call: .
cdr3_nt: TGTGCCAGCAGCTTTCAGGGACGGCCCCAAGAGACCCAGTACTTC
cdr3_aa: CASSFQGRPQETQYF

clone_size: .
v_call: TRBV27
j_call: TRBJ2-7
d_call: .
cdr3_nt: TGTGCCAGCAGTTTATCGAGGGGGGGACCCATCTTCTACGAGCAGTACTTC
cdr3_aa: CASSLSRGGPIFYEQYF

clone_size: .
v_call: TRBV19
j_call: TRBJ2-7
d_call: .
cdr3_nt: TGTGCCAGTAGTAGCTCTCTGGGGTTCAACTCCTACGAGCAGTACTTC
cdr3_aa: CASSSSLGFNSYEQYF

clone_size: once
v_call: TRBV11-2
j_call: TRBJ2-7
d_call: TRBD1
cdr3_nt: TGTGCCAGCAGCGCACAGGGGCCCTACGAGCAGTACTTC
cdr3_aa: CASSAQGPYEQYF

clone_size: .
v_call: TRBV18
j_call: TRBJ2-6
d_call: .
cdr3_nt: TGTGCCAGCTCACCACGTTTGGGATCTGGGGCCAACGTCCTGACTTTC
cdr3_aa: CASSPRLGSGANVLTF

clone_size: .
v_call: TRBV20-1
j_call: TRBJ2-3
d_call: .
cdr3_nt: TGCAGTCCGTCGCCCACAGATACGCAGTATTTT
cdr3_aa: CSPSPTDTQYF

clone_size: .
v_call: TRBV9
j_call: TRBJ1-6
d_call: .
cdr3_nt: TGTGCCAGCAGCGCTGCGGGCAGAGGTAATTCACCCCTCCACTTT
cdr3_aa: CASSAAGRGNSPLHF

clone_size: .
v_call: TRBV7-7
j_call: TRBJ2-1
d_call: TRBD1
cdr3_nt: TGTGCCAGCAGCCGGGACAGGGCTGGGGAGCAGTTCTTC
cdr3_aa: CASSRDRAGEQFF

clone_size: .
v_call: TRBV7-9
j_call: TRBJ1-2
d_call: .
cdr3_nt: TGTGCCAGCAGCTTAGTGAATGGGGGCAGCACTAACTATGGCTACACCTTC
cdr3_aa: CASSLVNGGSTNYGYTF

clone_size: .
v_call: TRBV6-6
j_call: TRBJ1-1
d_call: .
cdr3_nt: TGTGCCAGCAGTTCTTATCTACAGATCAACAACACTGAAGCTTTCTTT
cdr3_aa: CASSSYLQINNTEAFF

clone_size: .
v_call: TRBV4-1
j_call: TRBJ2-7
d_call: TRBD2
cdr3_nt: TGCGCCAGCAGCCCGGGACTAGCGGGGCGAGAGCAGTACTTC
cdr3_aa: CASSPGLAGREQYF

clone_size: once
v_call: TRBV7-2
j_call: TRBJ2-7
d_call: TRBD1
cdr3_nt: TGTGCCAGCAGCTCAGGGGGCGAGCAGTACTTC
cdr3_aa: CASSSGGEQYF

clone_size: .
v_call: TRBV18
j_call: TRBJ2-5
d_call: .
cdr3_nt: TGTGCCAGCTCAGCGACTGAAGAGACCCAGTACTTC
cdr3_aa: CASSATEETQYF

clone_size: .
v_call: TRBV29-1
j_call: TRBJ2-1
d_call: TRBD2
cdr3_nt: TGCAGCGTTGGCGGGGGATCCTACAATGAGCAGTTCTTC
cdr3_aa: CSVGGGSYNEQFF

clone_size: few
v_call: TRBV7-9
j_call: TRBJ2-1
d_call: TRBD2
cdr3_nt: TGTGCCAGCAGCTTCCTAGCGGGCCGCAATGAGCAGTTCTTC
cdr3_aa: CASSFLAGRNEQFF

clone_size: .
v_call: TRBV5-1
j_call: TRBJ1-1
d_call: TRBD1
cdr3_nt: TGCGCCAGCAGCTTAACAGGGGGGGACACTGAAGCTTTCTTT
cdr3_aa: CASSLTGGDTEAFF

clone_size: .
v_call: TRBV18
j_call: TRBJ1-5
d_call: .
cdr3_nt: TGTGCCAGCTCACCAGGCTCAGGAGGAGCCCGTAGCAATCAGCCCCAGCATTTT
cdr3_aa: CASSPGSGGARSNQPQHF

clone_size: .
v_call: TRBV5-1
j_call: TRBJ1-5
d_call: .
cdr3_nt: TGCGCCAGCAGCTTGGCGGGGGTGGGTCAGCCCCAGCATTTT
cdr3_aa: CASSLAGVGQPQHF

clone_size: .
v_call: TRBV7-8
j_call: TRBJ1-4
d_call: .
cdr3_nt: TGTGCCAGCAGCTTAGAAGGGACACTCACAACTAATGAAAAACTGTTTTTT
cdr3_aa: CASSLEGTLTTNEKLFF

clone_size: .
v_call: TRBV7-9
j_call: TRBJ1-3
d_call: .
cdr3_nt: TGTGCCAGCAGCAAAAGGGGGACGACTGGAAACACCATATATTTT
cdr3_aa: CASSKRGTTGNTIYF

clone_size: .
v_call: TRBV28
j_call: TRBJ1-4
d_call: .
cdr3_nt: TGTGCCAGCGTCGGGGATGCAACTAATGAAAAACTGTTTTTT
cdr3_aa: CASVGDATNEKLFF

clone_size: .
v_call: TRBV7-9
j_call: TRBJ2-1
d_call: TRBD2
cdr3_nt: TGTGCCAGCAGCTCCGGGACTAGCGGGGGGCGAAATGAGCAGTTCTTC
cdr3_aa: CASSSGTSGGRNEQFF

clone_size: .
v_call: TRBV11-2
j_call: TRBJ2-7
d_call: TRBD1
cdr3_nt: TGTGCCAGCAGCTCACTGCCGGGACAGGGAACCGAGCAGTACTTC
cdr3_aa: CASSSLPGQGTEQYF

clone_size: .
v_call: TRBV6-5
j_call: TRBJ1-6
d_call: .
cdr3_nt: TGTGCCAGCAGTCCCAGACAGAGTAGCAATTCACCCCTCCACTTT
cdr3_aa: CASSPRQSSNSPLHF

clone_size: .
v_call: TRBV29-1
j_call: TRBJ1-1
d_call: .
cdr3_nt: TGCAGCGTCTTTACTTGGGGGGCAGCGAACACTGAAGCTTTCTTT
cdr3_aa: CSVFTWGAANTEAFF

clone_size: .
v_call: TRBV5-1
j_call: TRBJ1-4
d_call: .
cdr3_nt: TGCGCCAGCAGCTTACAGGGAGCGGCTAATGAAAAACTGTTTTTT
cdr3_aa: CASSLQGAANEKLFF

clone_size: once
v_call: TRBV5-1
j_call: TRBJ2-1
d_call: TRBD1
cdr3_nt: TGCGCCAGCAGCTTAGGACAGGGGTACAATGAGCAGTTCTTC
cdr3_aa: CASSLGQGYNEQFF

clone_size: .
v_call: TRBV7-9
j_call: TRBJ1-1
d_call: TRBD1
cdr3_nt: TGTGCCAGCAGCTTATCGGGACAGGGTAAGGTCAAAACTGAAGCTTTCTTT
cdr3_aa: CASSLSGQGKVKTEAFF

clone_size: .
v_call: TRBV27
j_call: TRBJ1-6
d_call: .
cdr3_nt: TGTGCCAGCAGCACAGGTCTATACTCACCCCTCCACTTT
cdr3_aa: CASSTGLYSPLHF

clone_size: .
v_call: TRBV7-9
j_call: TRBJ2-2
d_call: .
cdr3_nt: TGTGCCAGCAGCTTAATCCGCATGGATCGGGCCGGGGAGCTGTTTTTT
cdr3_aa: CASSLIRMDRAGELFF

clone_size: few
v_call: TRBV6-5
j_call: TRBJ1-5
d_call: TRBD1
cdr3_nt: TGTGCCAGCAGTACTCAGGGGGCTGGCCAGCCCCAGCATTTT
cdr3_aa: CASSTQGAGQPQHF

clone_size: .
v_call: TRBV29-1
j_call: TRBJ1-2
d_call: .
cdr3_nt: TGCAGCGTTGAAGGGACTCGTGGCTACACCTTC
cdr3_aa: CSVEGTRGYTF

clone_size: .
v_call: TRBV6-5
j_call: TRBJ2-7
d_call: TRBD1
cdr3_nt: TGTGCCAGCAGTCCCGGGACAGGGGCCCACGAGCAGTACTTC
cdr3_aa: CASSPGTGAHEQYF

clone_size: .
v_call: TRBV18
j_call: TRBJ2-5
d_call: .
cdr3_nt: TGTGCCAGCTCACCGAACTGGGGAGAGACCCAGTACTTC
cdr3_aa: CASSPNWGETQYF

clone_size: .
v_call: TRBV5-1
j_call: TRBJ1-6
d_call: .
cdr3_nt: TGCGCCAGCAGCTTGGACCCTAACAAAGCGGGGTCACCCCTCCACTTT
cdr3_aa: CASSLDPNKAGSPLHF